The next 23 T cell receptor beta chains were all read from a single sample in a study of identical twins. TCRdb processed the 5' RACE reads anew with MiXCR; each CDR3 protein has one entry. The sample lists 500,000 to 550,000 distinct CDR3 sequences, about a fifth occurring once. A further study also used this sample, focusing on yellow fever vaccine responses in identical twins.

The sample comprised CD4+ T cells sorted from blood. Receptors originate from a young woman in good health.

Only a few counts were recorded for this clonotype. The chain joins TRBV5-1 to TRBJ2-3, with D perhaps matching TRBD2 (5 bases). V shed 2 bases and J shed 5 bases, with 9 bases lying between them. Germline assignment: CDR1 SGHRS and CDR2 YFSETQ. This CDR3 is built from 13 residues. The DNA of the CDR3 is TGCGCCAGCAGCTTAGGACTGAAAGATACGCAGTATTTT. The encoded protein is CASSLGLKDTQYF.

J is TRBJ2-1 and V is TRBV18; 8 positions agree with TRBD2. The CDR3 totals 16 residues. Germline CDR1 KGHSH, CDR2 LQKENI. J lost 1 base, V lost 2 bases, and 4 bases had no gene match. Here the CDR3 DNA reads TGTGCCAGCTCACCATTAGCGGGACTATCCTACAATGAGCAGTTCTTC. It yields the protein CASSPLAGLSYNEQFF.

V gene TRBV10-3 combines with J gene TRBJ1-1; D perhaps matches TRBD1 (6 bases). The CDR3 has 14 amino acids. CDR1 ENHRY and CDR2 SYGVKD come from the germline V gene. The V end lost 6 bases, the J end lost 2 bases, and 13 bases lay between the germline ends. CDR3: CAIRPGQYNTEAFF. The CDR3 DNA sequence: TGTGCCATCAGACCGGGACAATACAACACTGAAGCTTTCTTT.

There are a few counts of this clonotype. The rearrangement joins TRBV12-3 or TRBV12-4 to TRBJ2-1; D possibly uses TRBD1 or TRBD2 (5 bases each). The V end lost 3 bases, the J end lost 15 bases, and 12 bases lay between the germline ends. The CDR3 length is 11 residues. CDR3 sequence: CASSLGETMFF. Written as DNA, the CDR3 is TGTGCCAGCAGTTTGGGGGAAACGATGTTCTTC.

CDR3 DNA sequence: TGCGCCAGCAGCCACACCTCTGGGGCCAACGTCCTGACTTTC. Amino acid sequence: CASSHTSGANVLTF. V gene TRBV5-1 combines with J gene TRBJ2-6; D unclear. CDR3 length equals 14 residues. Germline CDR1 and CDR2: SGHRS and YFSETQ. V lost 4 bases and J 0 bases, leaving 5 bases between the germline ends.

The chain recombines TRBV20-1 with TRBJ2-3; 7 positions agree with TRBD2. CDR3 length: 15 residues. Germline CDR1 DFQATT, CDR2 SNEGSKA (reference sequence). Losses at the gene ends were 3 bases for V and 2 bases for J; bases not matched to a gene: 8. The CDR3 here is CSASGGSKSTDTQYF. The CDR3 DNA reads as TGCAGTGCTAGCGGGGGGAGTAAGTCCACAGATACGCAGTATTTT.

This clonotype was found a few times. The rearrangement links TRBV28 to TRBJ2-7; D is unresolved. Germline values: CDR1 MDHEN, CDR2 SYDVKM. V gave up 2 bases and J gave up 4 bases, with 9 bases separating them. The CDR3 is 13 amino acids. Written as DNA, the CDR3 is TGTGCCAGCAGTTTAAGCACAGTTTACGAGCAGTACGTC. Translating gives CASSLSTVYEQYV.

The chain employs TRBV14 and TRBJ2-3; D unclear. Germline values: CDR1 SGHDN, CDR2 FVKESK. Trimming shortened V by 0 bases and J by 1 base, and 8 bases separated the two germline ends. The CDR3 has 15 amino acids. CDR3 DNA: TGTGCCAGCAGCCAAGATGGGAAGGGCACAGATACGCAGTATTTT. Translating gives CASSQDGKGTDTQYF.

This clonotype was counted a few times. The genes are TRBV7-2 and TRBJ2-3, with 10 bases aligning to TRBD2. The germline gives CDR1 SGHTA, CDR2 FQGNSA. This CDR3 is 18 amino acids long. J gave up 0 bases and V 1 base, and 7 bases lay outside the gene matches. The CDR3 DNA reads as TGTGCCAGCAGCTTAGGGCGGACTAGCGGAGGTAGCACAGATACGCAGTATTTT. Its protein is CASSLGRTSGGSTDTQYF.

This clonotype was recorded a few times. V usage is TRBV9 and J usage is TRBJ2-1; tentatively, D is TRBD2 (6 bases). The germline V and J ends were trimmed by 0 bases and 0 bases, with 25 bases remaining between them. CDR3 length: 21 amino acids. CDR1 and CDR2 (germline): SGDLS, YYNGEE. This chain's CDR3 is CASSVAHPSGALPGSYNEQFF. The DNA of the CDR3 is TGTGCCAGCAGCGTAGCTCATCCCTCGGGAGCTCTACCAGGCTCCTACAATGAGCAGTTCTTC. Using reference TRBV9 and TRBJ2-1 for the parts outside the CDR3, the full variable domain is DSGVTQTPKHLITATGQRVTLRCSPRSGDLSVYWYQQSLDQGLQFLIQYYNGEERAKGNILERFSAQQFPDLHSELNLSSLELGDSALYFCASSVAHPSGALPGSYNEQFFGPGTRLTVL.

This clonotype came up a few times. The chain couples TRBV5-1 to TRBJ2-1, with 8 positions matching TRBD1. Germline lookup yields CDR1 SGHRS and CDR2 YFSETQ. V lost 0 bases to trimming and J lost 8 bases; unmatched junction nucleotides: 7. The length of the CDR3 is 15 residues. CDR3 loop: CASSLVQGAHYEQFF. The DNA of the CDR3 is TGCGCCAGCAGCTTGGTCCAGGGGGCGCATTATGAGCAGTTCTTC.

This clonotype was seen only a few times. The V and J genes are TRBV20-1 and TRBJ2-5; the D is unclear. Germline assignment: CDR1 DFQATT and CDR2 SNEGSKA (reference sequence). The V gene lost 0 bases and the J gene lost 0 bases, with 20 bases spanning the gap. The CDR3 spans 18 residues. CDR3 in DNA: TGCAGTGCTAGAGACCCTGTACGTGGCCCCGAGTACCAAGAGACCCAGTACTTC. Its translation: CSARDPVRGPEYQETQYF.

The chain links TRBV12-3 or TRBV12-4 to TRBJ1-6, with TRBD1 matching 9 bases. This CDR3 is built from 14 residues. V was clipped by 5 bases and J by 9 bases; unmatched bases: 5. CDR3 DNA sequence: TGTGCCAGCAGTCGTAACAGGGGGCGTTCACCCCTCCACTTT. This sequence encodes CASSRNRGRSPLHF.

This clonotype turned up a few times. This rearrangement joins TRBV6-6 to TRBJ1-2; 9 positions agree with TRBD1. CDR1 is MNHNY, CDR2 SVGAGI, per germline (reference sequence). V dropped 9 bases and J dropped 3; count of bases not matched to a gene: 5. CDR3 length: 13 residues. The CDR3 DNA reads as TGTGCCAGTAACAGGGGGCGCGACTATGGCTACACCTTC. As protein: CASNRGRDYGYTF.

In this sample, this clonotype turned up a few times. The chain has TRBV5-1 and TRBJ2-5; possibly TRBD2 for D (7 bases). Per germline, CDR1 SGHRS and CDR2 YFSETQ. CDR3 length: 15 amino acids. Trimming cost V 6 bases and J 5 bases, with 20 bases left between them. CDR3 loop: CASTLGGPSAETQYF. The CDR3, as DNA: TGCGCCAGCACCCTGGGGGGGCCTTCAGCGGAGACCCAGTACTTC.

The chain employs TRBV10-3 and TRBJ2-5, with D possibly TRBD2 on 6 matching bases. V was clipped by 4 bases and J by 2 bases, with 11 bases between them. CDR1 and CDR2 from the germline V gene are ENHRY and SYGVKD. This CDR3 is built from 14 residues. The CDR3 protein is CAISGEAGQETQYF. CDR3 bases: TGTGCCATCAGTGGGGAGGCAGGACAAGAGACCCAGTACTTC.

The chain carries TRBV10-3 and TRBJ2-1, with 13 bases that match TRBD2. The J segment lost 5 bases and the V segment lost 7 bases, leaving 14 bases of the junction unmatched. CDR1 and CDR2 from the germline V gene are ENHRY and SYGVKD. The CDR3 extends over 18 amino acids. CDR3 nucleotides: TGTGCCATCACCAGGACTAGCGGGAGTGGGTGGGGAGACAATGAGCAGTTCTTC. Encoded protein: CAITRTSGSGWGDNEQFF.

A few counts support this clonotype. The chain uses TRBV3-1 and TRBJ2-3; a possible D gene is TRBD1 (5 bases). Germline lookup yields CDR1 LGHDT and CDR2 YNNKEL (reference sequence). The CDR3 sequence is 16 residues long. The ends were cut back, 2 bases at V and 4 bases at J, with 16 bases in the middle. The CDR3 region is CASSQRGEKMADTQYF. The CDR3 DNA reads TGTGCCAGCAGCCAAAGGGGCGAGAAGATGGCAGATACGCAGTATTTT.

This chain links TRBV10-3 with TRBJ2-2, with 7 bases aligning to TRBD2. The CDR3 contains 14 residues. Trimming removed 8 bases from V and 5 bases from J; junction bases left unmatched: 8. Germline-derived CDR1 and CDR2 are ENHRY and SYGVKD. The DNA for the CDR3 is TGTGCCATCGCGGTCCGAGCGGGGACCGGGGAGCTGTTTTTT. Amino acids: CAIAVRAGTGELFF.

V is TRBV12-3 or TRBV12-4 and J is TRBJ1-5; no reliable D call. Between the trimmed V and J ends, which lost 5 bases and 2 bases, there was a span of 10 bases. This CDR3 has 14 amino acids. The CDR3 DNA reads as TGTGCCAGCAGTGGGGTAACAGGCAATCAGCCCCAGCATTTT. Its translation: CASSGVTGNQPQHF.

V and J are TRBV6-2 or TRBV6-3 and TRBJ2-1; 8 positions agree with TRBD2. The CDR3 consists of 15 residues. The V gene end was trimmed by 6 bases and the J gene end by 6 bases; junction bases not matched to a gene: 10. CDR1 and CDR2 (germline): MNHEY, SVGEGT. CDR3 in amino acids: CASSGGASTINEQFF. The CDR3 DNA is TGTGCCAGCAGCGGGGGGGCCTCAACTATCAATGAGCAGTTCTTC.

V gene TRBV3-1 combines with J gene TRBJ1-2; tentatively, D is TRBD1 (5 bases). The ends were cut back, 7 bases at V and 3 bases at J, with 18 bases in the middle. The CDR3 runs 15 residues. Germline lookup yields CDR1 LGHDT and CDR2 YNNKEL (reference sequence). CDR3 protein: CASTPGPLLDYGYTF. In DNA, the CDR3 is TGTGCCAGCACTCCGGGACCGCTTCTGGACTATGGCTACACCTTC. Full variable domain (missing parts from reference TRBV3-1 and TRBJ1-2): DTAVSQTPKYLVTQMGNDKSIKCEQNLGHDTMYWYKQDSKKFLKIMFSYNNKELIINETVPNRFSPKSPDKAHLNLHINSLELGDSAVYFCASTPGPLLDYGYTFGSGTRLTVV.

The chain recombines TRBV6-2 or TRBV6-3 with TRBJ2-2; 10 nucleotides align to TRBD2. Per germline, CDR1 MNHEY and CDR2 SVGEGT. The junction had 10 bases not matched to a gene; V was cut back by 9 bases and J by 6 bases. The CDR3 has 15 amino acids. CDR3: CASRTSGLTAGELFF. For the CDR3, the DNA is TGTGCCAGTAGGACTAGCGGATTGACGGCCGGGGAGCTGTTTTTT.